These T cell receptor beta chains were read from a single sample in a study of T-cell memory formation after mild COVID-19. One entry per CDR3 protein results from TCRdb running MiXCR on the 5' RACE reads. This table has around 420,000 distinct CDR3 sequences, roughly a quarter appearing once. The specimen sequenced was PBMCs or a T cell subset sorted from them (not recorded which). Receptors originate from an adult woman who had mild COVID-19 (a few samples of this study predate the infection). Cell type and time point are not known. Both conserved end residues are part of each CDR3.

>TRBJ2-2|TRBV5-5
CASSSGDAGELFF
>TRBJ1-2|TRBV29-1
CSVSGARGYTF
>TRBJ2-7|TRBV7-9
CASSPGGPYEQYF
>TRBJ1-4|TRBV6-5
CASSRQGKKLFF
>TRBJ2-2|TRBV5-1
CASSLAANTGELFF
>TRBJ1-2|TRBV20-1
CSARARLGGYGYTF
>TRBJ1-2|TRBV3-1
CASSRVGGGDGYTF
>TRBJ2-3|TRBV5-1
CASSYEGQGSTDTQYF
>TRBJ1-5|TRBV30
CAWEEQGGQPQHF
>TRBJ1-2|TRBV7-9
CASSSGRNYGYTF
>TRBJ2-1|TRBV12-3/TRBV12-4
CASSFGWGDEQFF
>TRBJ2-5|TRBV4-1
CASSQTGTSGAETQYF
>TRBJ2-7|TRBV6-6
CASSQTLDTNEQYF
>TRBJ2-6|TRBV20-1
CSASWGASGANVLTF
>TRBJ1-1|TRBV28
CASSTGAPGTEAFF
>TRBJ2-2|TRBV6-6
CASSYGWQGRNTGELFF
>TRBJ2-7|TRBV12-3/TRBV12-4
CASSLSDGAPYEQYF
>TRBJ2-4|TRBV20-1
CSARDRTSGGDIQYF
>TRBJ2-1|TRBV7-3
CASSLMEGLGNEQFF
>TRBJ1-1|TRBV3-1
CASSPRGGQGGTEAFF
>TRBJ2-7|TRBV2
CASRADRGRGEQYF